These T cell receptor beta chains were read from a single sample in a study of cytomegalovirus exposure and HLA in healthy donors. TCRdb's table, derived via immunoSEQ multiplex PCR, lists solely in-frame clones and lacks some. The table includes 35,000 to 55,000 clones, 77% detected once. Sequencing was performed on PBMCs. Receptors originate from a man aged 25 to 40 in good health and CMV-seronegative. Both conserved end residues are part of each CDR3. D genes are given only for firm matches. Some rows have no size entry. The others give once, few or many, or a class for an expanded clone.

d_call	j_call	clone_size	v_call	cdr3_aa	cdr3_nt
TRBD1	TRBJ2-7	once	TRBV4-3	CASSQDVGQGYEQYF	TGCGCCAGCAGCCAAGATGTGGGACAGGGATACGAGCAGTACTTC
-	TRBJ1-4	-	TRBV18	CASSRLRGALEKLFF	TGTGCCAGCTCACGATTACGCGGGGCGCTTGAAAAACTGTTTTTT
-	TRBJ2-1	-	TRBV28	CASSFPEQFF	TGTGCCAGCAGTTTTCCGGAGCAGTTCTTC
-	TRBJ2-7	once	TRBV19	CASSSHEGEDYEQYF	TGTGCCAGTAGTTCTCACGAGGGAGAGGATTACGAGCAGTACTTC
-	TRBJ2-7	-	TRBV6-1	CASSEGLDHSYEQYF	TGTGCCAGCAGCGAGGGCCTGGACCACTCCTACGAGCAGTACTTC
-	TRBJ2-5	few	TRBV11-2	CASSPNRHQETQYF	TGTGCCAGCAGCCCAAACAGGCACCAAGAGACCCAGTACTTC
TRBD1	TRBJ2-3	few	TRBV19	CASSIDRGEGDTQYF	TGTGCCAGTAGTATCGACAGGGGGGAAGGAGATACGCAGTATTTT
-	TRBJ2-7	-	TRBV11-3	CASSLERGTYEQYF	TGTGCCAGCAGCTTAGAGCGGGGTACCTACGAGCAGTACTTC
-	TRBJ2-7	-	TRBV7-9	CASSLAAGMGYEQYF	TGTGCCAGCAGCTTAGCGGCGGGAATGGGCTACGAGCAGTACTTC
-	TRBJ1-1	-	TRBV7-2	CASSLQVNTEAFF	TGTGCCAGCAGCTTACAGGTAAACACTGAAGCTTTCTTT
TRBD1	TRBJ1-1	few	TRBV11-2	CASSRGQGASEAFF	TGTGCCAGCAGCCGGGGCCAGGGGGCCTCTGAAGCTTTCTTT
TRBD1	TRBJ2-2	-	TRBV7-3	CASSWTGNTGELFF	TGTGCCAGCAGCTGGACAGGAAACACCGGGGAGCTGTTTTTT
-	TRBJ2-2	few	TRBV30	CAWSGSRIGELFF	TGTGCCTGGAGTGGGTCTAGGATCGGGGAGCTGTTTTTT
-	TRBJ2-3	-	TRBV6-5	CASSYSAGTDTQYF	TGTGCCAGCAGTTACTCGGCGGGCACAGATACGCAGTATTTT
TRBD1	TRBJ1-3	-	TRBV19	CASTLRQGENTIYF	TGTGCCAGTACCCTCCGGCAGGGGGAAAACACCATATATTTT
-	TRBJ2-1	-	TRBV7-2	CASSQRWGRNEQFF	TGTGCCAGCAGCCAGAGATGGGGGCGGAATGAGCAGTTCTTC
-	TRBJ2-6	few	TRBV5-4	CASSDGLSGANVLTF	TGTGCCAGCAGCGACGGACTATCTGGGGCCAACGTCCTGACTTTC
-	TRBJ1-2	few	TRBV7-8	CASSSADASGYTF	TGTGCCAGCAGCTCCGCGGATGCAAGCGGCTACACCTTC
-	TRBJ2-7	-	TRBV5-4	CASTWGGEGMGNEQYF	TGTGCCAGCACCTGGGGCGGAGAAGGGATGGGAAACGAGCAGTACTTC
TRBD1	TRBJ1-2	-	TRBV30	CAWSKRQGAPSNYGYTF	TGTGCCTGGAGTAAGAGGCAGGGGGCTCCTTCTAACTATGGCTACACCTTC
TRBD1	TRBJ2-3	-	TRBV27	CASRNRGRPDTQYF	TGTGCCAGCAGAAACAGGGGGCGCCCAGATACGCAGTATTTT
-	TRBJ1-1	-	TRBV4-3	CASSRWEGGEAFF	TGCGCCAGCAGCCGGTGGGAGGGTGGGGAAGCTTTCTTT
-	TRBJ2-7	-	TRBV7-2	CASSTLAPLSLYEQYF	TGTGCCAGCAGCACATTAGCTCCCCTCTCACTATACGAGCAGTACTTC
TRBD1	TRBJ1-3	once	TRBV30	CAWGTASGNTIYF	TGTGCCTGGGGGACAGCCTCTGGAAACACCATATATTTT
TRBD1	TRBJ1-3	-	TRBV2	CASSLTGAGNTIYF	TGTGCCAGCAGTTTGACAGGGGCTGGAAACACCATATATTTT
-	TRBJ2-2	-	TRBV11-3	CASSNTGAGELFF	TGTGCCAGCAGCAACACGGGAGCCGGGGAGCTGTTTTTT
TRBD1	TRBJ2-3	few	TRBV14	CASSQETGSYGTQYF	TGTGCCAGCAGCCAGGAGACAGGGAGCTACGGTACGCAGTATTTT
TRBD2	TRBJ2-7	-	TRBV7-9	CASSLALAEGLAGSYEQYF	TGTGCCAGCAGCTTAGCCTTAGCGGAGGGACTAGCGGGATCCTACGAGCAGTACTTC
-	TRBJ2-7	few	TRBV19	CALYEQYF	TGTGCCCTATACGAGCAGTACTTC
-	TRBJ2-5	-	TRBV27	CASRPAGSTPWETQYF	TGTGCCAGCCGGCCCGCGGGGTCGACCCCTTGGGAGACCCAGTACTTC
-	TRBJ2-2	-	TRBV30	CAWTGNTGELFF	TGTGCCTGGACGGGGAACACCGGGGAGCTGTTTTTT
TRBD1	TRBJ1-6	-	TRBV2	CASRRRGWTGSFSPLHF	TGTGCCAGCAGGCGCCGTGGGTGGACAGGGAGTTTTTCACCCCTCCACTTT
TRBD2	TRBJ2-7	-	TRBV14	CASSRREGSYEQYF	TGTGCCAGCAGCCGGCGGGAGGGCTCCTACGAGCAGTACTTC
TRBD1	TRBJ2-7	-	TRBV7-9	CASSPLTGGRYEQYF	TGTGCCAGCAGCCCCCTGACAGGGGGTCGTTACGAGCAGTACTTC
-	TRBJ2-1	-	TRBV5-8	CASSLAGGAHEQFF	TGTGCCAGCAGCTTGGCCGGGGGAGCCCATGAGCAGTTCTTC
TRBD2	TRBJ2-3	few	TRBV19	CATSGSGSLSTDTQYF	TGTGCCACCTCGGGTAGCGGGAGCTTAAGCACAGATACGCAGTATTTT
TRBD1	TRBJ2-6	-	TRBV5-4	CASRWGTGGSGANVLTF	TGTGCCAGCAGATGGGGGACAGGGGGCTCTGGGGCCAACGTCCTGACTTTC
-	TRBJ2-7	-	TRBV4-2	CASSQDRQGNSYEQYF	TGTGCCAGCAGCCAAGATCGGCAGGGCAACTCCTACGAGCAGTACTTC
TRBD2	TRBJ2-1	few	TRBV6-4	CASSDSTSGSNEQFF	TGTGCCAGCAGTGACTCGACTAGCGGGAGCAATGAGCAGTTCTTC
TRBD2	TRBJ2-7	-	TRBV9	CASSPNTLAGVVQYF	TGTGCCAGCAGCCCAAATACACTAGCGGGAGTGGTGCAGTACTTC
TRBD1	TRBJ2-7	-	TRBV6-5	CASRSSPTGALEQYF	TGTGCCAGCAGATCTTCCCCTACAGGGGCTCTGGAGCAGTACTTC
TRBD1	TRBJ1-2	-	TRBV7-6	CASSSGTGGLGYTF	TGTGCCAGCAGCTCCGGGACAGGGGGACTTGGCTACACCTTC
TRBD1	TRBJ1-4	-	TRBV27	CASRPGQGVGKLFF	TGTGCCAGCCGGCCGGGACAGGGGGTCGGAAAACTGTTTTTT
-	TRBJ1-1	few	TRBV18	CASSPPSDSETEAFF	TGTGCCAGCTCACCCCCGAGCGACAGTGAGACTGAAGCTTTCTTT
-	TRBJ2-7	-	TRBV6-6	CASSPLHEAWQYF	TGTGCCAGCAGTCCACTCCACGAGGCTTGGCAGTACTTC
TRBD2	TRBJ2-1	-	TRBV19	CASSIGSGSYNEQFF	TGTGCCAGTAGTATAGGTAGCGGGAGTTACAATGAGCAGTTCTTC
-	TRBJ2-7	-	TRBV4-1	CASSQSRAGRFYEQYF	TGCGCCAGCAGCCAATCTAGGGCAGGGCGCTTCTACGAGCAGTACTTC
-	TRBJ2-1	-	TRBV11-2	CASSLYSGTYNEQFF	TGTGCCAGCAGCTTATATTCCGGGACATACAATGAGCAGTTCTTC
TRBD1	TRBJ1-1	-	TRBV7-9	CASSLRDRGGTEAFF	TGTGCCAGCAGCCTCCGGGACAGGGGAGGCACTGAAGCTTTCTTT
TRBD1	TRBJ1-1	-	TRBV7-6	CASSLGTGGRKAFF	TGTGCCAGCAGCTTAGGGACAGGGGGAAGGAAAGCTTTCTTT
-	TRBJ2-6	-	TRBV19	CASRPARAGANVLTF	TGTGCCAGTAGACCCGCCCGGGCTGGGGCCAACGTCCTGACTTTC
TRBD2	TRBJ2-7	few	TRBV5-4	CASSLPGLVSEQYF	TGTGCCAGCAGCTTACCGGGACTAGTATCCGAGCAGTACTTC